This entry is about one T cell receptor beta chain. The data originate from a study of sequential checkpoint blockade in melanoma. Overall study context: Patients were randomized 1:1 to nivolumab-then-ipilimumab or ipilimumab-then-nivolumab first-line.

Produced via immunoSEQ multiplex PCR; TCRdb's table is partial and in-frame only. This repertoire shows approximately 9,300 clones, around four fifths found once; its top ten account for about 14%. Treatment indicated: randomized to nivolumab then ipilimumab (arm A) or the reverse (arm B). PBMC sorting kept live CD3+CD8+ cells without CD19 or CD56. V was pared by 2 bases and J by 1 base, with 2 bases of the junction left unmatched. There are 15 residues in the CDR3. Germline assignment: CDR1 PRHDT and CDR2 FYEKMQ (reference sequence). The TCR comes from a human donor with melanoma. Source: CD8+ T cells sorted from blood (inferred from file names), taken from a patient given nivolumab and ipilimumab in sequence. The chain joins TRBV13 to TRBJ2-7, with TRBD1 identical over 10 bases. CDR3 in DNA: TGTGCCAGCAGCTTAAGGGGACAGGGGTCCTACGAGCAGTACTTC. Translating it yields CASSLRGQGSYEQYF.